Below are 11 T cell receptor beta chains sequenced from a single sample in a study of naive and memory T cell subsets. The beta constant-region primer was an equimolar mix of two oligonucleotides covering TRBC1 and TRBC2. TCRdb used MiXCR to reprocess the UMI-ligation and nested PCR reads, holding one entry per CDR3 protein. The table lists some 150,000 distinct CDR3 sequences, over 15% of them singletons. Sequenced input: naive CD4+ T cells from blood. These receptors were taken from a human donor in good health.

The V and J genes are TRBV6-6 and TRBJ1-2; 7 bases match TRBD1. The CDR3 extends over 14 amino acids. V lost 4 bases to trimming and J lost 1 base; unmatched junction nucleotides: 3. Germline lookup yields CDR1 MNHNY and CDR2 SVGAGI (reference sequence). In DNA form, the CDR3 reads TGTGCCAGCAGTTCAGGGGGAGGTAACTATGGCTACACCTTC. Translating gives CASSSGGGNYGYTF.

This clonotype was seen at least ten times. DNA for the CDR3: TGTGCCAGCTCACCAGCCTCAGGGAATAATTCACCCCTCCACTTT. Its protein is CASSPASGNNSPLHF. The V and J genes are TRBV18 and TRBJ1-6; TRBD1 might be the D (5 bases). This CDR3 region has 15 residues. CDR1 and CDR2 from the germline V gene are KGHSH and LQKENI. V gave up 2 bases and J gave up 5 bases, with 10 bases separating them.

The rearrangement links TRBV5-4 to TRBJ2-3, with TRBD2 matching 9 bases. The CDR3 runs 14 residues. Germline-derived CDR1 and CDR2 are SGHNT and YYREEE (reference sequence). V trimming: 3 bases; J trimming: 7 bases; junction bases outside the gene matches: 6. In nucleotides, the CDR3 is TGTGCCAGCAGCTACGGGACTAGCATGCATACGCAGTATTTT. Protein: CASSYGTSMHTQYF.

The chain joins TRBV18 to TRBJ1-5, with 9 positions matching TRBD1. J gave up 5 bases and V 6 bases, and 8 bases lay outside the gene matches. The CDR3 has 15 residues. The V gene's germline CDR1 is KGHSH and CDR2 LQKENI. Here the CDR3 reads CASSPGQGTDQPQHF. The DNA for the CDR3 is TGTGCCAGCTCTCCGGGACAGGGAACCGATCAGCCCCAGCATTTT.

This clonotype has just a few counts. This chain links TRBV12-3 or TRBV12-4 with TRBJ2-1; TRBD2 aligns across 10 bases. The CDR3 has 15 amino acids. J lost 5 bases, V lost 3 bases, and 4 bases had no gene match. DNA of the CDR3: TGTGCCAGCAGTTTTCTAGCGGGAGTAGACAATGAGCAGTTCTTC. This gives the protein CASSFLAGVDNEQFF.

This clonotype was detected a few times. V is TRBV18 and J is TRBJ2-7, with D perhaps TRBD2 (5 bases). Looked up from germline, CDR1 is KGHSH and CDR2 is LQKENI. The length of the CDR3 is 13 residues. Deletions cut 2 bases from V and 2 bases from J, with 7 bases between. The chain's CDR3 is CASSPSGTYEQYF. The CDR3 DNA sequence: TGTGCCAGCTCACCATCGGGGACCTACGAGCAGTACTTC. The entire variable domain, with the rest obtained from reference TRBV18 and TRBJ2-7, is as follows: NAGVMQNPRHLVRRRGQEARLRCSPMKGHSHVYWYRQLPEEGLKFMVYLQKENIIDESGMPKERFSAEFPKEGPSILRIQQVVRGDSAAYFCASSPSGTYEQYFGPGTRLTVT.

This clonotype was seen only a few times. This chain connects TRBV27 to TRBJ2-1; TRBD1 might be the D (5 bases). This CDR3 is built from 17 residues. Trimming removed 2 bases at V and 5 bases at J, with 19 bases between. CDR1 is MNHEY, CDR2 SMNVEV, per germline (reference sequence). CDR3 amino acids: CASSLQQGSVSHNEQFF. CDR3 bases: TGTGCCAGCAGTTTACAGCAGGGTTCGGTTTCCCACAATGAGCAGTTCTTC.

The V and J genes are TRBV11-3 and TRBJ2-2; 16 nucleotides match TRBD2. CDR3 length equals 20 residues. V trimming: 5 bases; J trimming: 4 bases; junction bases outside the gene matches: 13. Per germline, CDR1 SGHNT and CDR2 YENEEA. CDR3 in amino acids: CASSRKPGLAGGAVTGELFF. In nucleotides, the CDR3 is TGTGCCAGCAGCCGTAAACCGGGACTAGCGGGAGGGGCCGTCACCGGGGAGCTGTTTTTT.

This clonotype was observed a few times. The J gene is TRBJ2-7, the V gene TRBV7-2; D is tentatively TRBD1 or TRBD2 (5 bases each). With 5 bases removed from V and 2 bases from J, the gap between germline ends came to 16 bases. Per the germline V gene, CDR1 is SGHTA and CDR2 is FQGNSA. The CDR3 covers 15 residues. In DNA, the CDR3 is TGTGCCAGCAGCCTAGGGACCTCAGAAGCCTACGAGCAGTACTTC. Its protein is CASSLGTSEAYEQYF.

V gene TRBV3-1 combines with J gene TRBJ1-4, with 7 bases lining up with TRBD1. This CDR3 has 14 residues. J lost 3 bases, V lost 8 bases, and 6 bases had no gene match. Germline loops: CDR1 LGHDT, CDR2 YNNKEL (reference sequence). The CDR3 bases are TGTGCCAGCGCCCAAGACAGGGCTAATGAAAAACTGTTTTTT. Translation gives CASAQDRANEKLFF.

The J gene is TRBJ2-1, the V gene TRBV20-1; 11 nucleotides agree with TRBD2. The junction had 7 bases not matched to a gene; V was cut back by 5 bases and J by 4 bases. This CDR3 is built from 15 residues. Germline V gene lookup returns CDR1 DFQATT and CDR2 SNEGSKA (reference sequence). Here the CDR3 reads CSAEPLAGGYNEQFF. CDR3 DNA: TGCAGTGCTGAACCTCTAGCGGGAGGTTACAATGAGCAGTTCTTC.